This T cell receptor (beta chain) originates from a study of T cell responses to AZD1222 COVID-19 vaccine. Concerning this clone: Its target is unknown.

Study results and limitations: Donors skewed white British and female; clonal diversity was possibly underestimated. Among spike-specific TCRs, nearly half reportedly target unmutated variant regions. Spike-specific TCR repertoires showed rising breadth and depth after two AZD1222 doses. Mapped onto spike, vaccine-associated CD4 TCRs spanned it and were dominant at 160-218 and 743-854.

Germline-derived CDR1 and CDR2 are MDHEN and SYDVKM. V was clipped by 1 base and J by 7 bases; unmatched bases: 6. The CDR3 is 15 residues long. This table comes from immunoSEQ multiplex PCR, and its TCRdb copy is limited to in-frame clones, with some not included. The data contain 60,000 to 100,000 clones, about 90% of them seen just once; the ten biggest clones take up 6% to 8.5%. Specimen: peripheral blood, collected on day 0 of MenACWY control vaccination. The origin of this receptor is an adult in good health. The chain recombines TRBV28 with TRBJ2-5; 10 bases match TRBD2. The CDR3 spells CASSLSSGSLGTQYF. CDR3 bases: TGTGCCAGCAGTTTATCTAGCGGGAGTCTCGGGACCCAGTACTTC.